The entry below describes one TCR beta chain. The sample belongs to a study of blood T cell repertoires in COVID-19. The authors' processing: For nucleated cells, counts were estimated from reference gene primer amplification. Libraries were prepared by immunoSEQ multiplex PCR; TCRdb keeps only in-frame clonotypes and omits some of them. That table furnishes V, J and clone size, whereas the DNA furnished D and trimming. This sample has over 200,000 clones; 65% to 85% occur once, and the top ten carry roughly 8%. Trimming cost V 1 base and J 3 bases; bases outside gene matches: 6. The CDR3 sequence is 15 residues long. Germline V gene data show CDR1 as MGHRA and CDR2 as YSYEKL.

The rearrangement links TRBV4-1 to TRBJ2-7; 7 bases align to TRBD1. The TCR sequence derives from a woman in her forties or fifties with acute or convalescent COVID-19. What was sequenced was peripheral blood. The CDR3 sequence is CASSQARDRRYEQYF. DNA of the CDR3: TGCGCCAGCAGCCAAGCCCGGGACAGACGCTACGAGCAGTACTTC.